Only a few counts were recorded for the clone carrying this TCR beta chain. Its specificity is not known. The record originates from a study of T-cell reconstitution after alpha-beta-depleted transplantation in children. Unique molecular identifiers were used to barcode this TCRbeta library. TCRdb independently ran MiXCR on the PCR reads; one entry per CDR3 protein. Of 450,000 to 550,000 distinct CDR3 sequences listed, about an eighth were seen once; the top ten hold around 13%. Study-wide results and caveats: T cells produced anew were the main source of T-cell counts and diversity one year after transplant.

This CDR3 has 16 residues. The V gene end was trimmed by 0 bases and the J gene end by 4 bases; junction bases not matched to a gene: 5. Germline-derived CDR1 and CDR2 are KGHSH and LQKENI. The clonotype was recovered from a female patient between 2 and 10 years old who had a stem cell transplant for aplastic anemia, so the T cells may come from the graft donor. Specimen: PBMCs, mostly from graft donor cells, collected 180 days after TCRalphabeta/CD19-depleted stem cell transplant. This rearrangement joins TRBV18 to TRBJ2-2; 7 nucleotides agree with TRBD1. The CDR3, as DNA: TGTGCCAGCTCACCACCGGAACAGGGGATCACCGGGGAGCTGTTTTTT. Protein sequence: CASSPPEQGITGELFF.